A selection of T cell receptor beta chains follows, all from one sample in a study of blood T cells in healthy people across ages. TCRdb passed the 5' RACE reads through MiXCR, listing each CDR3 protein once. In the table there are about 630,000 distinct CDR3 sequences, roughly 21% of which are singletons. The sample was blood. These receptors were taken from a man between 65 and 80 years old in good health. Both conserved end residues are part of each CDR3. D genes are given only for firm matches. Part of the rows lack a size; the others show once, few, many or a class for expanded clones.

clone size	V gene	D gene	J gene	CDR3 DNA	CDR3 protein
NA	TRBV29-1	TRBD2	TRBJ2-1	TGCAGCGGTGGATCCGGGACTAGCGGCAATGAGCAGTTCTTC	CSGGSGTSGNEQFF
few	TRBV28	NA	TRBJ2-7	TGTGCCAGCAGCCGAACCACCCCAGCAGTGGGTGAGCAGTACTTC	CASSRTTPAVGEQYF
NA	TRBV29-1	NA	TRBJ2-1	TGCAGCGTGATCCTGAGCTCCTACAATGAGCAGTTCTTC	CSVILSSYNEQFF
few	TRBV7-8	NA	TRBJ2-7	TGTGCCAGCAGTCCCGGGAGAAAACAGTACTTC	CASSPGRKQYF
many	TRBV29-1	NA	TRBJ2-5	TGCAGCGTTGAAGAGGAGGGAGAGACCCAGTACTTC	CSVEEEGETQYF
few	TRBV20-1	TRBD1	TRBJ1-5	TGCAGTGCTATCACAGGGGTAAATCAGCCCCAGCATTTT	CSAITGVNQPQHF
many	TRBV7-2	NA	TRBJ1-4	TGTGCCAGCAGCTTAGTAGGCCTTAATGAAAAACTGTTTTTT	CASSLVGLNEKLFF
few	TRBV12-5	NA	TRBJ2-1	TGTGCTAGTGGTTTGCTGGGAGGCCTTGGTGAGCAGTTCTTC	CASGLLGGLGEQFF
NA	TRBV15	NA	TRBJ2-1	TGTGCCACCAGCAGAGAGGGGGACCGTAGGAATGAGCAGTTCTTC	CATSREGDRRNEQFF
many	TRBV5-1	TRBD1	TRBJ2-7	TGCGCCAGCAGCTTGGAGACAGGGGTGATGGGAAACGAGCAGTACTTC	CASSLETGVMGNEQYF
few	TRBV2	NA	TRBJ2-7	TGTGCCAGCAGTGAAACGTGGGCTAGGGCTCACGAGCAGTACTTC	CASSETWARAHEQYF
NA	TRBV6-1	TRBD2	TRBJ2-7	TGTGCCAGCAGTCCGGGACTAGCCTGGGAAAGCTCCTACGAGCAGTACTTC	CASSPGLAWESSYEQYF
many	TRBV5-1	TRBD2	TRBJ2-2	TGCGCCAGCAGCTTCTCCCTAGCGGATACCGGGGAGCTGTTTTTT	CASSFSLADTGELFF
NA	TRBV7-2	NA	TRBJ2-7	TGTGCCAGCAGCTTAGGACAGGCATACTCCTACGAGCAGTACTTC	CASSLGQAYSYEQYF
NA	TRBV2	NA	TRBJ2-7	TGTGCCAGCAAGCCTGAGCAGCCTTACTTC	CASKPEQPYF
NA	TRBV3-1	NA	TRBJ2-1	TGTGCCGGTAGCCAAGGGGAAGAGGGGGACCCCTACAATGAGCAGTTCTTC	CAGSQGEEGDPYNEQFF
few	TRBV12-3/TRBV12-4	NA	TRBJ2-7	TGTGCCAGCAGTTTGACGTACTTACTACACGAGCAGTACTTC	CASSLTYLLHEQYF
NA	TRBV5-4	NA	TRBJ2-5	TGTGCCAGCAGCCCGGACGGAGGAAAAGAGACCCAGTACTTC	CASSPDGGKETQYF
NA	TRBV6-2/TRBV6-3	NA	TRBJ2-3	TGTGCCAGCAGTTACGGCTCCGGGCGGGACCTCACAGATACGCAGTATTTT	CASSYGSGRDLTDTQYF
few	TRBV5-1	NA	TRBJ1-1	TGCGCCAGCAGCCTAGTGACAGATGGGACCGAAGCTTTCTTT	CASSLVTDGTEAFF
few	TRBV28	NA	TRBJ2-7	TGTGCCAGCCAGAATAGCGGTCAGGGGTACGAGCAGTACTTC	CASQNSGQGYEQYF
NA	TRBV20-1	NA	TRBJ2-7	TGCAGTGCAAGGGAGGGGGAGGGCGTCCACGAGCAGTACTTC	CSAREGEGVHEQYF
NA	TRBV27	NA	TRBJ2-7	TGTGCCAGCAGTCCGGGGGGCCCGTTCGCCGAGCAGTACTTC	CASSPGGPFAEQYF
few	TRBV20-1	TRBD1	TRBJ2-7	TGCAGTGCCTTTGGACAGGCCACCTCCTACGAGCAGTACTTC	CSAFGQATSYEQYF
NA	TRBV7-9	NA	TRBJ2-5	TGTGCCAGCAGCGTCGGGCCCCCGCAGGAGACCCAGTACTTC	CASSVGPPQETQYF
few	TRBV7-9	NA	TRBJ2-1	TGTGCCAGCAGCTTAGTGGCGGGGTTAAGCTCCTACAATGAGCAGTTCTTC	CASSLVAGLSSYNEQFF
many	TRBV11-2	TRBD1	TRBJ1-2	TGTGCCAGCAGCCCCAGGGGGATCAGGGATGGACACTATGGCTACACCTTC	CASSPRGIRDGHYGYTF
NA	TRBV12-3/TRBV12-4	NA	TRBJ2-1	TGTGCCAGCAGTCGGGTGGTGGTGTGCAATGAGCAGTTCTTC	CASSRVVVCNEQFF
few	TRBV6-5	NA	TRBJ2-1	TGTGCCAGCAGTTACTCGTCATCGCCCTCCTACAATGAGCAGTTCTTC	CASSYSSSPSYNEQFF
many	TRBV7-9	NA	TRBJ2-3	TGTGCCAGCAGCTTCAGGGGAGGGACAGATACGCAGTATTTT	CASSFRGGTDTQYF
NA	TRBV19	NA	TRBJ2-3	TGTGCCAGTAGTCCCAGGACAATAGCTGGCACAGATACGCAGTATTTT	CASSPRTIAGTDTQYF
NA	TRBV6-2/TRBV6-3	NA	TRBJ2-2	TGTGCCAGCAGCCCAGCCGGACAGACCGGGGAGCTGTTTTTT	CASSPAGQTGELFF
NA	TRBV6-2/TRBV6-3	TRBD2	TRBJ2-3	TGTGCCAGCAGCACAAATTACGGGACTAGCGGGAGCCACTCGGCAGATACGCAGTATTTT	CASSTNYGTSGSHSADTQYF
NA	TRBV5-1	NA	TRBJ2-7	TGCGCCAGCAGATCGGCCTTCCTTTCTACCTACGAGCAGTACTTC	CASRSAFLSTYEQYF
NA	TRBV12-3/TRBV12-4	NA	TRBJ1-2	TGTGCCAGCAGTTTAGGGGCGGGGGCGCCGGATGGCTACACCTTC	CASSLGAGAPDGYTF
few	TRBV27	NA	TRBJ2-7	TGTGCCAGCAGTTCGCGTGTCATCTCCTACGAGCAGTACTTC	CASSSRVISYEQYF
NA	TRBV20-1	TRBD2	TRBJ2-3	TGCAGCATGTACCAGACTAGCGGGATCGCAGATACGCAGTATTTT	CSMYQTSGIADTQYF
NA	TRBV10-3	TRBD1	TRBJ2-5	TGTGCCATCAGTGCGACAGGGTTGGAGACCCAGTACTTC	CAISATGLETQYF
NA	TRBV5-1	TRBD2	TRBJ2-3	TGCGCCAGCAGCTTGGCTAGCGGGAGGGGCACAGATACGCAGTATTTT	CASSLASGRGTDTQYF
few	TRBV11-2	TRBD2	TRBJ2-1	TGTGCCAGCAGCCCACTTACCCACCCATGGGCTAGCGGGAGCAATGAGCAGTTCTTC	CASSPLTHPWASGSNEQFF
NA	TRBV29-1	NA	TRBJ2-1	TGCAGCGTTCGATTTGAGGGAAGGTCCTACAATGAGCAGTTCTTC	CSVRFEGRSYNEQFF
NA	TRBV6-4	TRBD1	TRBJ2-5	TGTGCCAGCAATAATGGGGACAGGAGCCAAGAGACCCAGTACTTC	CASNNGDRSQETQYF
few	TRBV29-1	TRBD2	TRBJ2-5	TGCAGCGTTACCGGGACTAGCGGGCGACAAGAGACCCAGTACTTC	CSVTGTSGRQETQYF
NA	TRBV6-2/TRBV6-3	NA	TRBJ2-5	TGTGCCAGCAGCCAACCCCTACTTATTGGGGAGACCCAGTACTTC	CASSQPLLIGETQYF
many	TRBV11-2	TRBD2	TRBJ2-4	TGTGCCAGCAGACGACTAGCGGGAGACAAAAACATTCAGTACTTC	CASRRLAGDKNIQYF
NA	TRBV28	NA	TRBJ1-1	TGTGCCAGCAGTCCCGGACACGTGAACACTGAAGCTTTCTTT	CASSPGHVNTEAFF
many	TRBV13	NA	TRBJ2-7	TGTGCCAGCAGCTTAAGTGCCGCGGTCTACGAGCAGTACTTC	CASSLSAAVYEQYF
NA	TRBV5-1	NA	TRBJ2-6	TGCGCCAGCTCAAGGGGAACAGGCGGATCTGGGGCCAACGTCCCGACTTTC	CASSRGTGGSGANVPTF
few	TRBV6-1	NA	TRBJ2-4	TGTGCCAGCCGCGGAGATTGGTTCGGAAGGGCCAAAAACATTCAGTACTTC	CASRGDWFGRAKNIQYF
NA	TRBV11-2	TRBD2	TRBJ2-2	TGTGCCAGCAGCTCCCCAATCTCGACGGGGGGGACCGGGGAGCTGTTTTTT	CASSSPISTGGTGELFF
NA	TRBV11-1	NA	TRBJ2-5	TGTGCCAGCAGCTTGTATACAGGGCTTGAGCAGTACTTC	CASSLYTGLEQYF
NA	TRBV6-1	TRBD1	TRBJ2-7	TGTGCCAGCAGTTACGCGCTTAGACAACCGAACCGGGACAGGGTCGGCTACGAGCAGTACTTC	CASSYALRQPNRDRVGYEQYF
NA	TRBV24-1	NA	TRBJ2-7	TGTGCCACCAGTGATTTAGGCGAGCAGTACTTC	CATSDLGEQYF
few	TRBV24-1	NA	TRBJ2-5	TGTGCCACCAGTGATGGGGTACAAGAGACCCAGTACTTC	CATSDGVQETQYF
few	TRBV6-2/TRBV6-3	TRBD1	TRBJ2-7	TGTGCCAGCAGTTACTCTTGGACAGGGGGCTCCTACGAGCAGTACTTC	CASSYSWTGGSYEQYF